Presented here are 15 T cell receptor beta chains from one specimen sequenced in a study of blood T cell repertoires in COVID-19. Clones were sequenced by immunoSEQ multiplex PCR, and TCRdb holds only the in-frame ones, with some missing. The sample includes about 150,000 clones, 80% to 85% of them seen just once. The sequenced sample was PBMCs or T cells enriched from blood (not recorded which). All receptors derive from a woman aged 45-65 years who had recovered from COVID-19.

This rearrangement joins TRBV20-1 to TRBJ1-4; no firm D call. V was clipped by 3 bases and J by 8 bases, with 13 bases between them. The CDR3 has 13 residues. Germline V gives CDR1 DFQATT, CDR2 SNEGSKA (reference sequence). CDR3 sequence reads: CSASRETGEKLFF. The CDR3 nucleotides read TGCAGTGCTAGTCGGGAGACGGGGGAAAAACTGTTTTTT.

The rearrangement uses TRBV2 and TRBJ2-1; 7 bases fit TRBD2. V trimming: 5 bases; J trimming: 7 bases; junction bases outside the gene matches: 11. Germline assignment: CDR1 SNHLY and CDR2 FYNNEI. The CDR3 contains 15 residues. The CDR3 sequence is CASSRSGAPSNEQFF. The CDR3 DNA follows: TGTGCCAGCAGTCGGAGCGGGGCTCCTTCAAATGAGCAGTTCTTC.

J is TRBJ2-1 and V is TRBV18; 9 bases agree with TRBD2. The trim removed 4 bases at V and 6 bases at J, leaving 7 bases unmatched. Looked up from germline, CDR1 is KGHSH and CDR2 is LQKENI. The CDR3 loop spans 15 amino acids. DNA of the CDR3: TGTGCCAGCTCACTCTTAGCGGGAGAGGGCAATGAGCAGTTCTTC. It encodes CASSLLAGEGNEQFF.

The CDR3 nucleotides read TGCGCCAGCAGCCAAAGGCCCGCTAGCTCTGGGGCCAACGTCCTGACTTTC. Translated, it gives CASSQRPASSGANVLTF. The gene calls are TRBV4-3 and TRBJ2-6; D uncertain. The CDR3 covers 17 residues. CDR1 and CDR2 from the germline V gene are LGHNA and YSLEER. V dropped 2 bases and J dropped 0 bases, with 11 bases sitting between them.

This clone was detected once. The rearrangement links TRBV6-5 to TRBJ1-2, with TRBD1 matching over 8 bases. V gave up 7 bases and J gave up 8 bases; unmatched junction bases: 6. The CDR3 has 12 residues. Germline V gives CDR1 MNHEY, CDR2 SVGAGI. The CDR3 protein is CASIGQGKGYTF. In nucleotides, the CDR3 is TGTGCCAGCATCGGACAGGGCAAGGGCTACACCTTC.

The sample holds a few counts of this clone. The V and J genes are TRBV3-1 (or the pseudogene TRBV3-2) and TRBJ2-1; 8 bases agree with TRBD2. The CDR3 is 12 amino acids. Germline V gives CDR1 LGHDT, CDR2 YNNKEL (reference sequence). The V segment lost 3 bases and the J segment 9 bases; nucleotides outside the gene matches: 1. CDR3 nucleotide sequence: TGTGCCAGCAGCCAGGGGACTAGTGAGCAGTTCTTC. Protein: CASSQGTSEQFF.

The chain has TRBV6-5 and TRBJ1-4; TRBD1 might be the D (6 bases). The CDR3 sequence is 15 residues long. The V gene lost 6 bases and the J gene lost 1 base, with 12 bases spanning the gap. Germline CDR1 MNHEY, CDR2 SVGAGI. CDR3 residues: CASRSGRGTNEKLFF. CDR3 nucleotides: TGTGCCAGCAGGTCGGGCAGGGGAACTAATGAAAAACTGTTTTTT.

This clone came up once. Because the CDR3's place on the DNA is in doubt, the DNA is left out and the CDR3 is given as listed by TCRdb. This rearrangement joins TRBV19 to TRBJ2-7; TRBD2 was called by the table and not checked on the DNA. From germline, CDR1 is LNHDA and CDR2 SQIVND (reference sequence). Including both end residues, the CDR3 is 12 amino acids long. CDR3 amino acids: CASSWARGSQSF.

This clone was seen only a few times. The chain links TRBV19 to TRBJ2-7; TRBD1 matches 7 bases. The CDR3 totals 14 residues. The germline CDR1 and CDR2 sequences are LNHDA and SQIVND (reference sequence). V gave up 1 base and J gave up 4 bases; unmatched junction bases: 4. CDR3 residues: CASSIGTGPYEQYF. In DNA form, the CDR3 reads TGTGCCAGTAGTATAGGGACAGGACCTTACGAGCAGTACTTC.

The V gene is TRBV10-3, the J gene TRBJ2-1; 11 bases are shared with TRBD2. This CDR3 has 13 amino acids. CDR1 is ENHRY and CDR2 is SYGVKD in the germline V gene. The trim removed 9 bases at V and 4 bases at J, leaving 2 bases unmatched. The CDR3 DNA sequence: TGTGCCATTAGCGGGGGGGAATACAATGAGCAGTTCTTC. Its translation is CAISGGEYNEQFF.

V and J are TRBV7-2 and TRBJ2-3; perhaps TRBD2 as D (6 bases). The V gene's germline CDR1 is SGHTA and CDR2 FQGNSA. This CDR3 contains 15 residues. Trimming left V 2 bases short and J 2 bases short, with 11 bases between. CDR3 sequence reads: CASSLLGGNTDTQYF. CDR3 nucleotides: TGTGCCAGCAGCTTATTGGGGGGTAACACAGATACGCAGTATTTT.

The gene calls are TRBV14 and TRBJ2-2; D not certain. The CDR3 spans 16 residues. Trimming took off 1 base at V and 2 bases at J, with 11 bases between the two ends. Germline CDR1 reads SGHDN; CDR2 reads FVKESK. The CDR3 sequence: CASSQGLLLNTGELFF. DNA for the CDR3: TGTGCCAGCAGCCAAGGACTGCTATTAAACACCGGGGAGCTGTTTTTT.

V and J are TRBV10-3 and TRBJ2-7; 10 bases fit TRBD1. V shed 4 bases, J shed 4 bases, and the junction held 10 bases outside the gene matches. This CDR3 comprises 16 residues. Germline CDR1 is ENHRY and CDR2 is SYGVKD. CDR3 residues: CAISAAGTGEVYEQYF. The CDR3 coding sequence is TGTGCCATCAGTGCCGCCGGGACAGGGGAGGTTTACGAGCAGTACTTC.

This clone appeared once. V gene TRBV6-5 combines with J gene TRBJ1-6, with D unresolved. The CDR3 covers 15 residues. Trimming took off 7 bases at V and 7 bases at J, with 17 bases between the two ends. In germline, CDR1 is MNHEY, CDR2 SVGAGI. This CDR3 reads CASTPRAQTNSPLHF. CDR3 DNA sequence: TGTGCCAGCACCCCGAGGGCCCAGACAAATTCACCCCTCCACTTT.

Only a few counts were recorded for this clone. The chain links TRBV19 to TRBJ2-3, with 7 bases lining up with TRBD2. CDR3 length equals 15 residues. Trimming removed 7 bases from V and 5 bases from J; junction bases left unmatched: 12. CDR1 and CDR2 (germline): LNHDA, SQIVND (reference sequence). In DNA form, the CDR3 reads TGTGCCAGTACAAGAGGGAGGGCCCGGGGAGATACGCAGTATTTT. Translation: CASTRGRARGDTQYF.